Below, one T cell receptor (beta chain) is given with its context. This sample is drawn from a study of technical replicates of blood from several donors. The CDR3 contains 15 residues. V was clipped by 8 bases and J by 2 bases, with 18 bases between them. Germline V lookup: CDR1 MNHEY, CDR2 SMNVEV (reference sequence). Assay used: immunoSEQ multiplex PCR; TCRdb lists only in-frame clones, some missing. Counted here are about 100,000 clones, nearly 96% occurring once; the ten biggest clones make up roughly 0.19%. The sample consisted of T cells isolated from PBMCs. The chain has TRBV27 and TRBJ1-1, with D unresolved. This TCR was recovered from a human donor in good health. CDR3 sequence (DNA): TGTGCCAGCCGCCTGGTGGGAGGAGGTAACACTGAAGCTTTCTTT. This sequence encodes CASRLVGGGNTEAFF.